Below, 20 T cell receptor beta chains from the same sample are listed, as sequenced in a study of blood T cell repertoires in COVID-19. Clones were sequenced by immunoSEQ multiplex PCR, and TCRdb holds only the in-frame ones, with some missing. The repertoire holds about 110,000 clones, with roughly 80% as singletons. Specimen: peripheral blood. The receptors derive from a woman aged 60 to 75 with acute or convalescent COVID-19.

V is TRBV28 and J is TRBJ2-7, with 9 positions matching TRBD1. The length of the CDR3 is 14 residues. Unmatched junction bases numbered 11, after V lost 7 bases and J lost 7 bases. CDR1 is MDHEN and CDR2 is SYDVKM in the germline V gene. In DNA, the CDR3 is TGTGCCAGCAAGGGGACAGGGAGGACAGAAGAGCAGTACTTC. As protein: CASKGTGRTEEQYF.

The chain carries TRBV6-5 and TRBJ2-7; the D gene is possibly TRBD2 (6 bases). Germline CDR1 and CDR2: MNHEY and SVGAGI. V dropped 6 bases and J dropped 4 bases, with 13 bases sitting between them. The length of the CDR3 is 13 residues. Written as DNA, the CDR3 is TGTGCCAGCAGGGGGACTGTGGGATACGAGCAGTACTTC. The encoded protein is CASRGTVGYEQYF.

This sequence joins TRBV24-1 and TRBJ1-2; D remains ambiguous. The CDR3 consists of 14 residues. Trimming removed 4 bases from V and 4 bases from J, with 12 bases in between. Germline V lookup: CDR1 KGHDR, CDR2 SFDVKD. The CDR3 reads CATSDPRRSYGYTF. In DNA form, the CDR3 reads TGTGCCACCAGTGACCCAAGACGGAGCTATGGCTACACCTTC.

The V call is TRBV7-3, the J call TRBJ1-1, with D perhaps TRBD1 (6 bases). Looked up from germline, CDR1 is SGHTA and CDR2 is FQGTGA. The CDR3 is made up of 16 amino acids. V gave up 5 bases and J gave up 0 bases, with 16 bases separating them. CDR3 bases: TGTGCCAGCAGCCCCTCAGCAGGGGCAATGAACACTGAAGCTTTCTTT. It translates to CASSPSAGAMNTEAFF. The full variable domain, with the rest looked up from reference TRBV7-3 and TRBJ1-1, is GAGVSQTPSNKVTEKGKYVELRCDPISGHTALYWYRQSLGQGPEFLIYFQGTGAADDSGLPNDRFFAVRPEGSVSTLKIQRTERGDSAVYLCASSPSAGAMNTEAFFGQGTRLTVV.

This chain links TRBV20-1 with TRBJ1-1, with D maybe TRBD1 (6 bases). Per the germline V gene, CDR1 is DFQATT and CDR2 is SNEGSKA (reference sequence). This CDR3 comprises 15 residues. Trimming took off 3 bases at V and 4 bases at J, with 18 bases between the two ends. CDR3 sequence reads: CSASGQGPSSTEAFF. The CDR3 DNA sequence: TGCAGTGCTAGTGGTCAGGGGCCCTCGAGCACTGAAGCTTTCTTT.

CDR3 loop: CASRAQGHNSPLHF. The CDR3 bases are TGTGCCAGCAGGGCACAGGGGCATAATTCACCCCTCCACTTT. This chain links TRBV6-5 with TRBJ1-6; 7 bases fit TRBD1. The germline CDR1 and CDR2 sequences are MNHEY and SVGAGI. Trimming cost V 6 bases and J 5 bases; bases outside gene matches: 4. The length of the CDR3 is 14 residues.

This clone was seen a few times. The chain joins TRBV11-2 to TRBJ1-4; D call uncertain. CDR1 is SGHAT, CDR2 FQNNGV, per germline. Trimming shortened V by 8 bases and J by 0 bases, and 7 bases separated the two germline ends. The CDR3 spans 13 residues. The CDR3 DNA follows: TGTGCCAGCGGAGCTTCAACTAATGAAAAACTGTTTTTT. Translation gives CASGASTNEKLFF.

The chain has TRBV29-1 and TRBJ2-3; 7 nucleotides agree with TRBD2. This CDR3 has 17 amino acids. Germline V lookup: CDR1 SQVTM, CDR2 ANQGSEA. Trimming cost V 6 bases and J 1 base; bases outside gene matches: 16. CDR3 nucleotide sequence: TGCAGCGTGGGTGGATTGGGGACTAAAGGAGGCACAGATACGCAGTATTTT. Translation: CSVGGLGTKGGTDTQYF.

This rearrangement joins TRBV7-9 to TRBJ1-1; D not certain. The CDR3 sequence is 16 residues long. In germline, CDR1 is SEHNR, CDR2 FQNEAQ (reference sequence). Trimming took off 2 bases at V and 6 bases at J, with 19 bases between the two ends. The CDR3 nucleotides are TGTGCCAGCAGCTTACCCCGCTTTGCTGGTGAGGCTGAAGCTTTCTTT. Its protein is CASSLPRFAGEAEAFF.

This clone has a handful of counts. The V and J genes are TRBV30 and TRBJ2-1; the D gene is possibly TRBD1 (6 bases). Trimming took off 0 bases at V and 9 bases at J, with 12 bases between the two ends. The length of the CDR3 is 13 residues. Looked up from germline, CDR1 is GTSNPN and CDR2 is SVGIG (reference sequence). CDR3 DNA sequence: TGTGCCTGGAGTGTAGGGGGTTTGGGTGAGCAGTTCTTC. Translated, it gives CAWSVGGLGEQFF.

The chain combines TRBV7-9 with TRBJ1-2; D not resolved. Trimming left V 5 bases short and J 4 bases short, with 8 bases between. The CDR3 is made up of 12 amino acids. The V gene's germline CDR1 is SEHNR and CDR2 FQNEAQ (reference sequence). The CDR3 DNA sequence: TGTGCCAGCAGCCCAGGAGGCTATGGCTACACCTTC. Translated: CASSPGGYGYTF.

In DNA, the CDR3 is TGTGCCACCAGTGATTCTAGCGGGAGGGCCTCAGTATCTCAGTATTTT. Translating it yields CATSDSSGRASVSQYF. The chain joins TRBV24-1 to TRBJ2-3; 12 nucleotides agree with TRBD2. CDR3 length equals 16 residues. Germline lookup yields CDR1 KGHDR and CDR2 SFDVKD. The V gene end was trimmed by 2 bases and the J gene end by 12 bases; junction bases not matched to a gene: 11.

The chain has TRBV6-4 and TRBJ1-2; 8 positions agree with TRBD1. V lost 5 bases to trimming and J lost 2 bases; unmatched junction nucleotides: 7. Germline loops: CDR1 MRHNA, CDR2 SNTAGT. The CDR3 has 15 residues. CDR3 in amino acids: CASSIEGTGNYGYTF. In DNA form, the CDR3 reads TGTGCCAGCAGTATTGAAGGGACAGGAAACTATGGCTACACCTTC.

The chain recombines TRBV29-1 with TRBJ1-2; weak D call: TRBD1 (6 bases). This CDR3 spans 14 amino acids. Trimming stripped 2 bases from V and 7 bases from J, with 17 bases between. Germline V CDR1 and CDR2: SQVTM, ANQGSEA. The CDR3 region is CSVERGTSLIGYTF. DNA of the CDR3: TGCAGCGTTGAAAGGGGGACCTCTCTTATTGGCTACACCTTC.

This chain joins TRBV3-1 (or the pseudogene TRBV3-2) and TRBJ2-7; D is undetermined. In germline, CDR1 is LGHDT, CDR2 YNNKEL (reference sequence). The V end was cut by 9 bases, the J end by 0 bases, with 24 bases between. This CDR3 is 17 amino acids long. CDR3 nucleotides: TGTGCCAGTTATAGCCCCCTGGCTGAGTGTCGCTCCTACGAGCAGTACTTC. It codes for CASYSPLAECRSYEQYF.

This chain connects TRBV12-3 or TRBV12-4 to TRBJ1-5; no firm D call. The CDR3 consists of 13 residues. Trimming removed 2 bases at V and 3 bases at J, with 5 bases between. CDR3 in amino acids: CASSLSTNQPQHF. The CDR3 region has the DNA TGTGCCAGCAGTTTAAGCACCAATCAGCCCCAGCATTTT.

The chain carries TRBV5-1 and TRBJ2-1; D unresolved. In germline, CDR1 is SGHRS, CDR2 YFSETQ. Trimming removed 4 bases from V and 4 bases from J, with 15 bases in between. This CDR3 is built from 15 residues. The CDR3 DNA sequence: TGCGCCAGCAGCACCGCCCAGTGGGCTTACAATGAGCAGTTCTTC. Its translation: CASSTAQWAYNEQFF.

The genes are TRBV7-2 and TRBJ1-5; 8 nucleotides match TRBD1. After removal of 5 bases from V and 5 bases from J, the junction contained 5 bases not matched to a gene. CDR1 is SGHTA, CDR2 FQGNSA, per germline. CDR3 length: 14 amino acids. The CDR3 here is CASSNGQGDQPQHF. CDR3 DNA sequence: TGTGCCAGCAGCAACGGACAGGGCGATCAGCCCCAGCATTTT.

This clone was seen only a few times. The chain combines TRBV30 with TRBJ1-6; D may be TRBD1 (6 bases). CDR1 is GTSNPN, CDR2 SVGIG, per germline (reference sequence). The CDR3 is made up of 13 amino acids. CDR3 DNA sequence: TGTGCGTCCGGGACACATCATAATTCACCCCTCCACTTT. Amino acids: CASGTHHNSPLHF.

CDR3 DNA: TGTGCCAGCAGGTGGGGCGAGCTAGGGACCCAGTACTTC. Protein: CASRWGELGTQYF. The rearrangement joins TRBV2 to TRBJ2-5, with a weak D call TRBD1 (5 bases). Per germline, CDR1 SNHLY and CDR2 FYNNEI. The CDR3 runs 13 residues. The V and J ends lost 6 bases and 7 bases respectively, with 15 bases between them. Using reference TRBV2 and TRBJ2-5 for the parts outside the CDR3, the full variable domain is EPEVTQTPSHQVTQMGQEVILRCVPISNHLYFYWYRQILGQKVEFLVSFYNNEISEKSEIFDDQFSVERPDGSNFTLKIRSTKLEDSAMYFCASRWGELGTQYFGPGTRLLVL.